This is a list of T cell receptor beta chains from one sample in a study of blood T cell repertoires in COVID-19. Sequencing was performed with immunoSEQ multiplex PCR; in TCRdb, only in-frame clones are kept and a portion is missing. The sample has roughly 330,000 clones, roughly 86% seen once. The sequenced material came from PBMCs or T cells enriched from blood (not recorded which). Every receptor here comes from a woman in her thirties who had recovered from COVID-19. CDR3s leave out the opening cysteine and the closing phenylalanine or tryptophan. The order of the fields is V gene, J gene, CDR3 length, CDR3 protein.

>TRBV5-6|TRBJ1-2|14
ASSPPDSVYNYGYT
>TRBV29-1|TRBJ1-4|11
SGGRAINEKLF
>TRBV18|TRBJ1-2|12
ASSLTGSDYGYT
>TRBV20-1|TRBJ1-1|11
SASRQWNTEAF
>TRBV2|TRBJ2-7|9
ASSGQNEQY
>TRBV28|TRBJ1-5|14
ASSLLTGGRNQPQH
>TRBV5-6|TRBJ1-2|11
ASSSGGTYGYT
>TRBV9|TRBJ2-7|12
ASSFLAEAYEQY
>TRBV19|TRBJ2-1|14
ASSIRGGLADNEQF
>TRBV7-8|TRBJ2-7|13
ASSLVTGTPYEQY
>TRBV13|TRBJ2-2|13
ASSLGPGNTGELF
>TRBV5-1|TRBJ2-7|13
ASSTDASGPYEQY
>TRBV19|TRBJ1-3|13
ASSTTAYSGNTIY
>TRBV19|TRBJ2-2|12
ASRTGRDTGELF
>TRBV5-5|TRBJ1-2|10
ASSFQGYGYT
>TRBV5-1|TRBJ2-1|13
ASSYGTGSGNEQF
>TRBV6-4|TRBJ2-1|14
ASSVRGTPEYNEQF
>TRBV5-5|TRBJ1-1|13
ASNLLAVPNTEAF